This T cell receptor (beta chain) was found in a study of regulatory T cells in long-lasting Graves disease. The overall study: Newly diagnosed Graves' patients took antithyroid drugs under 3 months.

V shed 5 bases and J shed 6 bases, with 13 bases lying between them. The CDR3 consists of 13 residues. The V gene's germline CDR1 is SGHTA and CDR2 FQGNSA. Time point noted: newly diagnosed GD, antithyroid drugs for less than 3 months. With RNA extracted from PBMCs as input, the TCR library was made. For TCR beta, libraries came from iRepertoire HTBI primers and Arm-PCR of CDR3 regions. In TCRdb, the multiplex PCR reads were re-called with MiXCR into one record per CDR3 protein. The sample holds around 420,000 distinct CDR3 sequences, 15% to 18% seen once. The source material was peripheral blood mononuclear cells (PBMCs), sampled at new diagnosis, from a patient treated with antithyroid drugs. This chain connects TRBV7-2 to TRBJ1-1; no clear D gene. The sequence was collected from a female donor with Graves disease. The CDR3 spells CASSPPPAAEAFF. The DNA of the CDR3 is TGTGCCAGCAGCCCCCCCCCCGCGGCTGAAGCTTTCTTT. Supplemented by reference TRBV7-2 and TRBJ1-1, the full variable domain reads GAGVSQSPSNKVTEKGKDVELRCDPISGHTALYWYRQSLGQGLEFLIYFQGNSAPDKSGLPSDRFSAERTGGSVSTLTIQRTQQEDSAVYLCASSPPPAAEAFFGQGTRLTVV.